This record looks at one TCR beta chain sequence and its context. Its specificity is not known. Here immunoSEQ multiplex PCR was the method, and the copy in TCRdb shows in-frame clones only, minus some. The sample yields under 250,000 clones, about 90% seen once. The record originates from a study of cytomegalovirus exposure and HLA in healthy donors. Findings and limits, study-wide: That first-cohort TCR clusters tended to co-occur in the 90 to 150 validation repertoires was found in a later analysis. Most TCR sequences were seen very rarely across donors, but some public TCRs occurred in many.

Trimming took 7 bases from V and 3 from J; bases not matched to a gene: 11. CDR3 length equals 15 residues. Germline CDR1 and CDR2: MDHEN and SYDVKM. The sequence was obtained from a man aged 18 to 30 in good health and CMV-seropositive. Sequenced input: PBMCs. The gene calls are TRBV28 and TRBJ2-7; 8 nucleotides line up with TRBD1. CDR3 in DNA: TGTGCCAGCACCCCTTGGGGACAGGAGAACTACGAGCAGTACTTC. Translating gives CASTPWGQENYEQYF.